A selection of T cell receptor beta chains follows, all from one sample in a study of T cell changes during pregnancy in multiple sclerosis. Clones were read by immunoSEQ multiplex PCR, and TCRdb kept only the in-frame ones, dropping some. The sample includes approximately 60,000 clones, about 92% of them seen just once. Sequences were derived from peripheral blood, sampled in the first trimester of pregnancy. These receptors originate from a female donor with multiple sclerosis, enrolled in a pregnancy study. Each CDR3 is given with its conserved first and last residue. A D gene is named only where the DNA matches it firmly.

V gene	J gene	D gene	CDR3 protein
TRBV7-6	TRBJ2-2	TRBD1	CASSSTGPTGELFF
TRBV19	TRBJ2-7	-	CASSMGTGAYEQYF
TRBV7-9	TRBJ2-1	TRBD1	CASSRTGSGAYNEQFF
TRBV7-6	TRBJ1-1	-	CASSPLGGNTEAFF
TRBV10-3	TRBJ2-7	TRBD2	CAISQTTGGNYEQYF
TRBV28	TRBJ1-5	-	CASSLIGGEEQPQHF
TRBV9	TRBJ1-3	-	CASSPTGSGNTIYF
TRBV13	TRBJ2-6	TRBD1	CASSPGQGAKGANVLTF
TRBV4-2	TRBJ2-5	TRBD1	CASSHLGQEREETQYF
TRBV5-1	TRBJ2-5	TRBD1	CASSWGDRGEETQYF
TRBV13	TRBJ2-1	-	CASSSQRSLGLAIYNEQFF
TRBV5-6	TRBJ1-1	-	CASSLVEAEAFF
TRBV5-1	TRBJ1-1	TRBD1	CASSLAGTGETEAFF
TRBV25-1	TRBJ2-5	TRBD1	CASSEDRQGEETQYF
TRBV19	TRBJ2-7	-	CASSMRPDGSYEQYF
TRBV11-2	TRBJ2-3	-	CASKTGNGYTDTQYF
TRBV10-3	TRBJ2-1	-	CAISEFASGIGWFF
TRBV27	TRBJ2-1	-	CASSLFPVSGSYNEQFF
TRBV11-3	TRBJ2-6	TRBD1	CASSSTGVNGANVLTF
TRBV7-9	TRBJ2-1	TRBD1	CASSPWTGVYNEQFF